Following are 24 T cell receptor beta chains from one sample sequenced in a study of human T cells and chemical hapten exposure. Indicated time point: patch test 1, 2 weeks after DPC sensitization. Stated treatment: therapeutic diphenylcyclopropenone sensitization with weekly scalp DPC. TCRdb re-called the RACE reads through MiXCR, storing one row per CDR3 protein. The sample has nearly 350,000 distinct CDR3 sequences, around 7% seen once. The source was whole blood, collected in connection with sensitization to the hapten diphenylcyclopropenone (DPC). The receptor set was obtained from a woman between 18 and 29 years old with alopecia areata. Some clones in this sample may be carry-over from other donors' samples.

This clonotype has a count of ten or more. The chain has TRBV12-3 or TRBV12-4 and TRBJ1-2; D remains unclear. V lost 6 bases and J lost 4, with 24 bases in between. The CDR3 runs 17 residues. CDR3 sequence: CASSPFVMLAKVYGYTF. CDR3 nucleotide sequence: TGTGCCAGCAGCCCTTTCGTCATGCTAGCGAAGGTCTATGGCTACACCTTC.

This chain connects TRBV18 to TRBJ2-3; tentatively, D is TRBD1 (8 bases). CDR3 size: 17 residues. CDR1 KGHSH and CDR2 LQKENI come from the germline V gene. The ends were cut back, 4 bases at V and 1 base at J, with 18 bases in the middle. The CDR3 loop reads CASSHGQGLMGTDTQYF. The CDR3 bases are TGTGCCAGCTCACATGGACAGGGACTAATGGGCACAGATACGCAGTATTTT.

This clonotype was seen only a few times. The CDR3 is CAISGGLAGVEQYF. In nucleotides, the CDR3 is TGTGCCATCAGTGGAGGACTAGCGGGGGTCGAGCAGTACTTC. V usage is TRBV10-3 and J usage is TRBJ2-7; TRBD2 agrees at 13 bases. Germline values: CDR1 ENHRY, CDR2 SYGVKD. V gave up 4 bases and J gave up 6 bases; unmatched junction bases: 3. The CDR3 runs 14 residues.

This clonotype occurred many times. This chain uses TRBV4-3 with TRBJ2-7; 9 bases map to TRBD2. V trimming: 0 bases; J trimming: 3 bases; junction bases outside the gene matches: 6. CDR3 length equals 16 residues. Germline V gives CDR1 LGHNA, CDR2 YSLEER. This CDR3 is CASSQELAAGGYEQYF. CDR3 in DNA: TGCGCCAGCAGCCAAGAACTGGCAGCGGGGGGCTACGAGCAGTACTTC.

CDR3: CASSLALRGGEDIEPQHF. CDR3 in DNA: TGTGCCAGCAGCTTAGCGCTTCGCGGCGGCGAAGACATAGAGCCCCAGCATTTT. The chain has TRBV7-9 and TRBJ1-5; D ambiguous. Germline V gene data show CDR1 as SEHNR and CDR2 as FQNEAQ (reference sequence). CDR3 size: 18 residues. Deletions cut 0 bases from V and 8 bases from J, with 23 bases between.

The V gene is TRBV7-2, the J gene TRBJ1-1; D remains ambiguous. Germline V gives CDR1 SGHTA, CDR2 FQGNSA. This CDR3 is 13 amino acids long. The V end lost 2 bases, the J end lost 4 bases, and 8 bases lay between the germline ends. CDR3 DNA: TGTGCCAGCAGCTTAACCGAGGTCACTGAAGCTTTCTTT. This gives the protein CASSLTEVTEAFF.

The sample holds many counts of this clonotype. This chain joins TRBV7-6 and TRBJ2-2; D gene uncertain. This CDR3 is 18 amino acids long. The germline V and J ends were trimmed by 2 bases and 5 bases, with 21 bases remaining between them. Germline V lookup: CDR1 SGHVS, CDR2 FNYEAQ. CDR3 bases: TGTGCCAGCAGCTTAAAACCAGAGACCACACTCGGTACCGGGGAGCTGTTTTTT. Protein: CASSLKPETTLGTGELFF.

The gene calls are TRBV5-1 and TRBJ2-5; D tentatively reads TRBD1 or TRBD2 (5 bases each). V was trimmed by 0 bases and J by 3 bases, leaving 12 bases between them. From germline, CDR1 is SGHRS and CDR2 YFSETQ. The CDR3 sequence is 15 residues long. The CDR3 nucleotides read TGCGCCAGCAGCTTGGATGGGGACGAAAAAGAGACCCAGTACTTC. It encodes CASSLDGDEKETQYF.

In its sample, this clonotype was seen a few times. This chain connects TRBV7-8 to TRBJ2-2; the D is unclear. From germline, CDR1 is SGHVS and CDR2 FQNEAQ. V was cut by 5 bases and J by 6 bases, with 10 bases left in between. The CDR3 extends over 13 amino acids. Here the CDR3 reads CASSAIRAGELFF. CDR3 DNA: TGTGCCAGCAGCGCAATACGGGCCGGGGAGCTGTTTTTT.

This clonotype was counted only a few times. This rearrangement joins TRBV20-1 to TRBJ2-1; 10 bases are shared with TRBD2. Germline loops: CDR1 DFQATT, CDR2 SNEGSKA (reference sequence). The CDR3 spans 14 residues. J was trimmed by 4 bases and V by 5 bases; bases with no gene match: 5. CDR3 sequence (DNA): TGCAGTGCTGCTATAGCGGGGGGTTACAATGAGCAGTTCTTC. It yields the protein CSAAIAGGYNEQFF.

This clonotype was counted many times. Germline is not matched at one junction end, which may reflect a read error. This chain links TRBV7-7 with TRBJ2-7; unclear D gene. CDR3 length: 14 residues. Germline lookup yields CDR1 SSHAT and CDR2 FNYEAQ (reference sequence). CDR3 protein: CASSPTASSYEQYF. In DNA form, the CDR3 reads TGTGCTAGCAGCCCGACGGCGAGCTCCTACGAGCAGTACTTC.

This chain connects TRBV4-2 to TRBJ2-5; possible D gene TRBD2, 7 bases. Trimming left V 6 bases short and J 4 bases short, with 18 bases between. Germline V gene sequence: CDR1 LGHNA, CDR2 YNFKEQ. The CDR3 length is 15 residues. CDR3 protein: CASSLRGGAGETQYF. The DNA of the CDR3 is TGTGCCAGCAGTCTCCGAGGGGGGGCCGGAGAGACCCAGTACTTC.

This clonotype was recorded a few times. The chain is built from TRBV5-1 and TRBJ1-1, with D hard to call. The V end lost 0 bases, the J end lost 1 base, and 7 bases lay between the germline ends. The germline V gene encodes CDR1 SGHRS and CDR2 YFSETQ. This CDR3 has 14 amino acids. The CDR3 sequence: CASSLAGENTEAFF. The CDR3 DNA reads TGCGCCAGCAGCTTGGCCGGGGAGAACACTGAAGCTTTCTTT.

The rearrangement joins TRBV18 to TRBJ2-1; tentatively, D is TRBD1 (5 bases). The CDR3 is 14 residues long. Trimming took 0 bases from V and 8 from J, leaving 11 bases between them. Germline lookup yields CDR1 KGHSH and CDR2 LQKENI. CDR3: CASSPPVGVDEQFF. CDR3 sequence (DNA): TGTGCCAGCTCACCACCGGTAGGGGTCGATGAGCAGTTCTTC.

This chain links TRBV10-3 with TRBJ1-3; TRBD1 aligns across 7 bases. The CDR3 has 15 residues. Germline assignment: CDR1 ENHRY and CDR2 SYGVKD. With 10 bases clipped from V and 0 bases from J, the junction kept 9 bases outside the gene matches. CDR3 DNA sequence: TGTGCCACTTACGACAGGGATTTCTCTGGAAACACCATATATTTT. Its translation is CATYDRDFSGNTIYF.

This clonotype was counted a few times. The chain couples TRBV6-5 to TRBJ1-2; the D is unclear. CDR3 size: 13 residues. Between the trimmed V and J ends, which lost 0 bases and 6 bases, there was a span of 8 bases. The germline V gene encodes CDR1 MNHEY and CDR2 SVGAGI. The CDR3, as DNA: TGTGCCAGCAGTTACTCGAGAGGGAATGGCTACACCTTC. Its protein is CASSYSRGNGYTF.

This clonotype has just a few counts. This sequence joins TRBV5-5 and TRBJ2-1; D gene ambiguous. The germline V gene encodes CDR1 SGHKS and CDR2 YYEKEE (reference sequence). V lost 3 bases to trimming and J lost 0 bases, with 10 bases between them. There are 15 residues in the CDR3. CDR3 in amino acids: CASSWWGYSYNEQFF. The CDR3 bases are TGTGCCAGCAGCTGGTGGGGTTACTCCTACAATGAGCAGTTCTTC.

This clonotype turned up a few times. The chain has TRBV27 and TRBJ2-7; 7 bases map to TRBD1. The CDR3 extends over 15 amino acids. From germline, CDR1 is MNHEY and CDR2 SMNVEV (reference sequence). J was trimmed by 2 bases and V by 5 bases; bases with no gene match: 9. The CDR3 sequence: CASSPDRVSPYEQYF. CDR3 nucleotides: TGTGCCAGCAGTCCCGACAGGGTTAGCCCCTACGAGCAGTACTTC.

V and J are TRBV6-2 or TRBV6-3 and TRBJ2-7; 7 bases map to TRBD1. CDR1 and CDR2 from the germline V gene are MNHEY and SVGEGT. Trimming at V came to 5 bases and at J to 2 bases, leaving 3 bases not matched to a gene. This CDR3 has 13 residues. The CDR3 sequence: CASSRQGPYEQYF. CDR3 coding DNA: TGTGCCAGCAGTCGACAGGGACCCTACGAGCAGTACTTC.

The gene calls are TRBV12-3 or TRBV12-4 and TRBJ2-3; 16 bases fit TRBD2. The V segment lost 5 bases and the J segment 9 bases; nucleotides outside the gene matches: 2. This CDR3 is built from 14 residues. The CDR3 DNA sequence: TGTGCCAGCAGTCCGGGACTAGCGGGGGGGACGCAGTATTTT. Its translation is CASSPGLAGGTQYF.

This chain uses TRBV2 with TRBJ1-1; the match to TRBD1 covers 7 bases. The CDR3 is made up of 14 amino acids. Germline V gene lookup returns CDR1 SNHLY and CDR2 FYNNEI. The V and J ends lost 6 bases and 1 base, in that order; junction bases with no gene match: 5. CDR3 protein: CASSNRGGNTEAFF. CDR3 sequence (DNA): TGTGCCAGCAGCAACAGGGGAGGGAACACTGAAGCTTTCTTT.

This chain links TRBV4-3 with TRBJ2-1, with 12 nucleotides matching TRBD1. The germline V gene encodes CDR1 LGHNA and CDR2 YSLEER. V trimming: 1 base; J trimming: 8 bases; junction bases outside the gene matches: 6. The CDR3 loop spans 16 amino acids. CDR3 sequence reads: CASSQGLGTGGYEQFF. DNA for the CDR3: TGCGCCAGCAGCCAAGGCCTAGGGACAGGGGGCTATGAGCAGTTCTTC.

The table lists this clonotype with a few counts. This chain connects TRBV15 to TRBJ2-6, with unresolved D. The CDR3 runs 16 residues. The germline gives CDR1 LNHNV, CDR2 YYDKDF (reference sequence). Trimming removed 0 bases at V and 1 base at J, with 7 bases between. CDR3 in DNA: TGTGCCACCAGCAGAGATGCGATATCTGGGGCCAACGTCCTGACTTTC. Its protein is CATSRDAISGANVLTF.

The chain is built from TRBV9 and TRBJ2-7, with 8 bases fitting TRBD2. The CDR3 is 14 amino acids. Trimming at V came to 3 bases and at J to 0 bases, leaving 2 bases not matched to a gene. The germline V gene encodes CDR1 SGDLS and CDR2 YYNGEE. Here the CDR3 reads CASSATSGSYEQYF. The CDR3 bases are TGTGCCAGCAGCGCAACTAGCGGCTCCTACGAGCAGTACTTC.